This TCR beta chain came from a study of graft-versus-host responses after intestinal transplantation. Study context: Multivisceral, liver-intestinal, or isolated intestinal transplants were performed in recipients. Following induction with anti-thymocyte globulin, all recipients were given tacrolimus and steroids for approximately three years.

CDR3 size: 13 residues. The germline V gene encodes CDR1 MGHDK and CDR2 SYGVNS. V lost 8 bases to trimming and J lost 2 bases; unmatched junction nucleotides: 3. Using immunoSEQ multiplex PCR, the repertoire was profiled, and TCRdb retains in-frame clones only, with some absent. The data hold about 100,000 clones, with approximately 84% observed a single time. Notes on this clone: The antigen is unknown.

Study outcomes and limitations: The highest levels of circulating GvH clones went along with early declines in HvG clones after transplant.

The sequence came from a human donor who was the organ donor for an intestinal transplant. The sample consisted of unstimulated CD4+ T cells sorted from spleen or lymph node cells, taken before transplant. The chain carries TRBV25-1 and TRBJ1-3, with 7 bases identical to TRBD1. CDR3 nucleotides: TGTGCCAGCCTAGACAGGGCTGGAAACACCATATATTTT. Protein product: CASLDRAGNTIYF.